This T cell receptor beta chain was identified in a study of T and B cells in COVID-19 patients. As for the study in general: Blood was sampled from COVID-19 patients who were either actively infected or recovered. Notes on the study in general: The recovered cohort had about 2,300 exclusive TCR clusters, including just over 30 low generation probability clusters. No sequencing was yet done of CD4+, regulatory or CD8+ subsets, or of SARS-CoV-2-responsive or tetramer+ sorted cells.

This CDR3 comprises 13 residues. The V and J ends lost 4 bases and 5 bases respectively, with 12 bases between them. Germline V gene lookup returns CDR1 LGHNA and CDR2 YNFKEQ. Each TRB amplification used roughly 230-550 ng of genomic DNA from blood. As for this clonotype: Antigen unknown.

Multiplex PCR with BIOMED2 TRB-A/B primer pools amplified TRB rearrangements. Each CDR3 protein is one row after TCRdb ran MiXCR on the multiplex PCR reads. This sample carries roughly 7,400 distinct CDR3 sequences, 26% of them seen once, and the ten largest clones take over 8.5%. The specimen sequenced was blood. The chain combines TRBV4-2 with TRBJ2-7; perhaps TRBD1 as D (6 bases). The sequence was collected from a human donor with active COVID-19. The CDR3 region is CASSRWTDDEQYF. The CDR3, as DNA: TGTGCCAGCAGCCGCTGGACAGACGACGAGCAGTACTTC.